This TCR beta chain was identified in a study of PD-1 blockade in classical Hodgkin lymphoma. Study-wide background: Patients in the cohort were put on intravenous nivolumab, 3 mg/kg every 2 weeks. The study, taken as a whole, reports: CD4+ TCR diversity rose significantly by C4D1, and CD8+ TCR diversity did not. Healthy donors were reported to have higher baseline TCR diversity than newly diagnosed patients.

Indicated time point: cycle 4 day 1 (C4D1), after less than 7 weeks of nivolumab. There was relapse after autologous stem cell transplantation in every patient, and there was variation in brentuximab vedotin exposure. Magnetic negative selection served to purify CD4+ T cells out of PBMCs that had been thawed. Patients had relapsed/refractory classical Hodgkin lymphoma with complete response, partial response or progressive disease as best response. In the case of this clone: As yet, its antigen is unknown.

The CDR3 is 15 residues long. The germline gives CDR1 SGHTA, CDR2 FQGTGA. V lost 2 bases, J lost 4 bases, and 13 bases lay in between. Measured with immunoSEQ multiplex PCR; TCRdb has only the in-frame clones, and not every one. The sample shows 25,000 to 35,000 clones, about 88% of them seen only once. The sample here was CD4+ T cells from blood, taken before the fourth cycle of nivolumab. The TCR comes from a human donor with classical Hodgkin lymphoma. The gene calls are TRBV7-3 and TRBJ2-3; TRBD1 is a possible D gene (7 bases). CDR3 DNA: TGTGCCAGCAGCTTAGGCAGGGGGGTGGCAGATACGCAGTATTTT. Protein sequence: CASSLGRGVADTQYF.